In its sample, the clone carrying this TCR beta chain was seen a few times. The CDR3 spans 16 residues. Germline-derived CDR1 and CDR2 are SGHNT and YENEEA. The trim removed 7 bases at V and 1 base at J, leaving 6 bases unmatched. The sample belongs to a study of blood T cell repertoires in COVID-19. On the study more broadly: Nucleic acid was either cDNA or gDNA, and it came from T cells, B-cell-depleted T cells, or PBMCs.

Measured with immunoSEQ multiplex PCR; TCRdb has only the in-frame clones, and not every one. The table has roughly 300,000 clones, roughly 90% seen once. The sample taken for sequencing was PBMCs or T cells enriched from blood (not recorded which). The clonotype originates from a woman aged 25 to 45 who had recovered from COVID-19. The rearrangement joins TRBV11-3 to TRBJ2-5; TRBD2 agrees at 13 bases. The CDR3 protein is CASTLRLAGGQETQYF. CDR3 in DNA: TGTGCCAGCACCCTACGACTAGCGGGGGGCCAAGAGACCCAGTACTTC.